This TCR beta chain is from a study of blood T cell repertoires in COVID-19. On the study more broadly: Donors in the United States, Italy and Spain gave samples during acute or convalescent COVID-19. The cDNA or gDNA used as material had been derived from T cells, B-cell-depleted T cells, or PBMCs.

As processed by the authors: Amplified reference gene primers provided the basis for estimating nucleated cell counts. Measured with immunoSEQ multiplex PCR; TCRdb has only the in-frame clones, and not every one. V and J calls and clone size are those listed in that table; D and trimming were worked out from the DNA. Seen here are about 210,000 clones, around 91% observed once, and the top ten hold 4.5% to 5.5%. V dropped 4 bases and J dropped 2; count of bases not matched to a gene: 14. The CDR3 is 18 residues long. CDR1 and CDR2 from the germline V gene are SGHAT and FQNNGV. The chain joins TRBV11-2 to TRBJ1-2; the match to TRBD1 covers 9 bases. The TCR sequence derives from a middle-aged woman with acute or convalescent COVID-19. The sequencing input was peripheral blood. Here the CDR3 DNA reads TGTGCCAGCAGCTCGCTCAAGGGACGACAGGGGGACAACTATGGCTACACCTTC. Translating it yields CASSSLKGRQGDNYGYTF.